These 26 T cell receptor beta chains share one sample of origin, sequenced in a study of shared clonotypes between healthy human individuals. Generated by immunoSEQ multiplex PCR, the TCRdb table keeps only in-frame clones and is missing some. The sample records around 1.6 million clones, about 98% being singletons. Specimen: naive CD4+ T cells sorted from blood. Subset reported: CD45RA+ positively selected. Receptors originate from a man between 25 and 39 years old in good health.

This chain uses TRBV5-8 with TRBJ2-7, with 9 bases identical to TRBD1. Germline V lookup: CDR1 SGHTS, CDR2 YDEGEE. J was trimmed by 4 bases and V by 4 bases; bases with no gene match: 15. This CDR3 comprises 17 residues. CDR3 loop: CASSEHAGQGIRYEQYF. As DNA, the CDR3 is TGTGCCAGCAGCGAACATGCGGGACAGGGAATTCGTTACGAGCAGTACTTC.

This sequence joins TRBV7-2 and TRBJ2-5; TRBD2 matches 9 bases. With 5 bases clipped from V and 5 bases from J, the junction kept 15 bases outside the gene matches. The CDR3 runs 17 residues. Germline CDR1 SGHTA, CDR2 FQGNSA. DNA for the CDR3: TGTGCCAGCAGCCGTAGGGGTAGCGGGAGCTTGGGGGAGACCCAGTACTTC. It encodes CASSRRGSGSLGETQYF. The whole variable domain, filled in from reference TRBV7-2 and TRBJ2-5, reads GAGVSQSPSNKVTEKGKDVELRCDPISGHTALYWYRQSLGQGLEFLIYFQGNSAPDKSGLPSDRFSAERTGGSVSTLTIQRTQQEDSAVYLCASSRRGSGSLGETQYFGPGTRLLVL.

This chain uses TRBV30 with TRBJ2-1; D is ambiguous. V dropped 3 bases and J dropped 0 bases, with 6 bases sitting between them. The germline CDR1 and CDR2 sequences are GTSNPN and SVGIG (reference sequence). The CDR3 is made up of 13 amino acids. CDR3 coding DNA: TGTGCCTGGAGGGGTACCTCCTACAATGAGCAGTTCTTC. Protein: CAWRGTSYNEQFF.

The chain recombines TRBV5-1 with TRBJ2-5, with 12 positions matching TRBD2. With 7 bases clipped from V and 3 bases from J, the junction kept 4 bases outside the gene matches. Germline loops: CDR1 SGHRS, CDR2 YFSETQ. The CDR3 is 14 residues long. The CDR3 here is CASARLAGEETQYF. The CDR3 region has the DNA TGCGCCAGCGCCAGACTAGCGGGAGAAGAGACCCAGTACTTC.

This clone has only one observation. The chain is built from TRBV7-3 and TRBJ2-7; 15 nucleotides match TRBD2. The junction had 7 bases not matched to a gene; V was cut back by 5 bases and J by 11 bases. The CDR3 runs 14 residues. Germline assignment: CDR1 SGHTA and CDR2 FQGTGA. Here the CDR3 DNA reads TGTGCCAGCAGCCCCGGACTAGCGGGAGGGAGAAAGTACTTC. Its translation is CASSPGLAGGRKYF.

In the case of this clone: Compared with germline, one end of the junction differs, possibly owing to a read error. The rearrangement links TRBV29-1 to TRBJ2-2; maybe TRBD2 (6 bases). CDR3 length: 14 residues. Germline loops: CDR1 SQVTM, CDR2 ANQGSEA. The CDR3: CSALVEPYTGGLFF. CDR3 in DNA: TGCAGCGCCTTGGTTGAACCCTACACCGGGGGGCTGTTTTTT.

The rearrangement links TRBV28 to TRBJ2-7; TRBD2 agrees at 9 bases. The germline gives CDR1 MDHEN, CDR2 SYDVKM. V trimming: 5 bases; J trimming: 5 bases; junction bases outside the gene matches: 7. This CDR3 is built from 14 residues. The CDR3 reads CASSVAGVYHEQYF. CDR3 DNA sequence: TGTGCCAGCAGTGTAGCGGGAGTTTACCACGAGCAGTACTTC.

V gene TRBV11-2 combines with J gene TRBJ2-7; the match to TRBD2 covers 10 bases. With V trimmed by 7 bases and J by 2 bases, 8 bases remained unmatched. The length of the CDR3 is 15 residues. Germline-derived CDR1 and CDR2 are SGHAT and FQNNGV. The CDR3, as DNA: TGTGCCAGCAAGCTTCCGCTAGCGGGAGCCTACGAGCAGTACTTC. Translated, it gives CASKLPLAGAYEQYF.

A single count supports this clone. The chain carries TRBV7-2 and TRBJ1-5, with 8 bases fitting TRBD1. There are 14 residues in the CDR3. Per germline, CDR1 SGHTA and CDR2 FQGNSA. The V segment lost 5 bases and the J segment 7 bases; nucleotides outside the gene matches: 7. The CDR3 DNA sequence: TGTGCCAGCAGCCTCCAGGGGGCACAACAGCCCCAGCATTTT. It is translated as CASSLQGAQQPQHF. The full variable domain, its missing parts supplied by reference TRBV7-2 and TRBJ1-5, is GAGVSQSPSNKVTEKGKDVELRCDPISGHTALYWYRQSLGQGLEFLIYFQGNSAPDKSGLPSDRFSAERTGGSVSTLTIQRTQQEDSAVYLCASSLQGAQQPQHFGDGTRLSIL.

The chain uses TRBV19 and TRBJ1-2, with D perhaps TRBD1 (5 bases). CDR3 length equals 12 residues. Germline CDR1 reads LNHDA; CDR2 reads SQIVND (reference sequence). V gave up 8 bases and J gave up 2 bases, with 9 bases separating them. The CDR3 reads CASEAGNYGYTF. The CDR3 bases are TGTGCCAGTGAGGCAGGGAACTATGGCTACACCTTC.

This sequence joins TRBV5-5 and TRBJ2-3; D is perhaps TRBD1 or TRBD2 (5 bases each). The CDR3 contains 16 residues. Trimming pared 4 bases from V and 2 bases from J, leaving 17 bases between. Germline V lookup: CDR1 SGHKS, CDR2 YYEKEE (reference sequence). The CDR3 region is CASSPWYGTTTDTQYF. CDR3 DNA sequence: TGTGCCAGCAGCCCATGGTATGGGACGACCACAGATACGCAGTATTTT.

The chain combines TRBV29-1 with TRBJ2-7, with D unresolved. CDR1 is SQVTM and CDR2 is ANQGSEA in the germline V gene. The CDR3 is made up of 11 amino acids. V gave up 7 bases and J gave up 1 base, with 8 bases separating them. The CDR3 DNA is TGCAGCGCGACCGAATCCTACGAGCAGTACTTC. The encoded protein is CSATESYEQYF.

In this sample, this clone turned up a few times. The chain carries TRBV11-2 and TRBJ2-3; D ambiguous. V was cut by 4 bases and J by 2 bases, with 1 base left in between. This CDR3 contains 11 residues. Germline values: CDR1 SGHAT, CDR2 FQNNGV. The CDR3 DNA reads TGTGCCAGCAGCTACACAGATACGCAGTATTTT. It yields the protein CASSYTDTQYF.

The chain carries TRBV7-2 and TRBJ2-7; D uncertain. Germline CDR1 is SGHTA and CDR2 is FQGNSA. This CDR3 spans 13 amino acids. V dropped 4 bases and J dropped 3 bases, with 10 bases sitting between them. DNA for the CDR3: TGTGCCAGCAGCTACCCACCGCACTACGAGCAGTACTTC. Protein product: CASSYPPHYEQYF.

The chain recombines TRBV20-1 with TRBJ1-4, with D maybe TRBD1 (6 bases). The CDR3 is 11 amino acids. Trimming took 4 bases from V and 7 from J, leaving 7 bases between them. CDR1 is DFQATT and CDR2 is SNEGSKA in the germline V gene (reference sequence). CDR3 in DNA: TGCAGTGCTACGGACAGTGAAAAACTGTTTTTT. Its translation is CSATDSEKLFF.

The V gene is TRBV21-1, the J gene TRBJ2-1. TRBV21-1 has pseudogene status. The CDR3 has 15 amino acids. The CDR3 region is CASSKLEQGRGEQFF. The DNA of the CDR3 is TGTGCCAGCAGCAAACTTGAGCAGGGACGGGGTGAGCAGTTCTTC.

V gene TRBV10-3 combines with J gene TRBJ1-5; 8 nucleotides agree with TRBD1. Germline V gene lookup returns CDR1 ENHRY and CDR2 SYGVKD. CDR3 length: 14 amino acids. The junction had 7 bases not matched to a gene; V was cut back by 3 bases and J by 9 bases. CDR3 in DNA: TGTGCCATCAGTGACCAATCGACAGGGGTGCCCCAGCATTTT. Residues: CAISDQSTGVPQHF.

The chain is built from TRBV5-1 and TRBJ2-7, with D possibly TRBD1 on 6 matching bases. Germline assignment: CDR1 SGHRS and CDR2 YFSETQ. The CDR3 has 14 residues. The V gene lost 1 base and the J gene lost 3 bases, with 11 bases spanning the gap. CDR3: CASSLLPGDYEQYF. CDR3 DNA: TGCGCCAGCAGCTTGCTTCCAGGGGACTACGAGCAGTACTTC.

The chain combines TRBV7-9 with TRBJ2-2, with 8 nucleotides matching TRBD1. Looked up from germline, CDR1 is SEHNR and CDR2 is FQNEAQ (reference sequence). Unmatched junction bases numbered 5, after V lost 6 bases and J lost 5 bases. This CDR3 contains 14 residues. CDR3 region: CASSEDRATGELFF. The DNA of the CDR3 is TGTGCCAGCAGTGAGGACAGGGCAACCGGGGAGCTGTTTTTT.

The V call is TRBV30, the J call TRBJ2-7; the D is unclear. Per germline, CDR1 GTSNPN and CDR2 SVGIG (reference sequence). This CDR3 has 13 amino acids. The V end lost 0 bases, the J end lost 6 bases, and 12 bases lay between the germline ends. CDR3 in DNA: TGTGCCTGGAGTGTTGAGCCCCTAGGCGAGCAGTACTTC. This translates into CAWSVEPLGEQYF.

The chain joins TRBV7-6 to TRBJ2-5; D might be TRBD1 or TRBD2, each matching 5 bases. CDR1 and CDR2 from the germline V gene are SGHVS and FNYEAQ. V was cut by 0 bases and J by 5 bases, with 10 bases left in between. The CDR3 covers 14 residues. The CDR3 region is CASSLADGAETQYF. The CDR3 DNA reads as TGTGCCAGCAGCTTAGCGGACGGGGCCGAGACCCAGTACTTC.

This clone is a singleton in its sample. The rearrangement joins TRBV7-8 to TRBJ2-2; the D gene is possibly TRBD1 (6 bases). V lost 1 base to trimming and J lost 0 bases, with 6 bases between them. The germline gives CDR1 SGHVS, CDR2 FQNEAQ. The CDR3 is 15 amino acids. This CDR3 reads CASSLGTANTGELFF. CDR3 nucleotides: TGTGCCAGCAGCTTAGGGACAGCGAACACCGGGGAGCTGTTTTTT.

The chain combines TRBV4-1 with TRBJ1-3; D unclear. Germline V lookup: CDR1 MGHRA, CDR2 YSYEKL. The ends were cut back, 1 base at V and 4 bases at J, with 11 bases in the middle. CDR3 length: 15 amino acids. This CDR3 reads CASSQVAGAGNTIYF. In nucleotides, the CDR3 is TGCGCCAGCAGCCAAGTGGCAGGTGCAGGAAACACCATATATTTT.

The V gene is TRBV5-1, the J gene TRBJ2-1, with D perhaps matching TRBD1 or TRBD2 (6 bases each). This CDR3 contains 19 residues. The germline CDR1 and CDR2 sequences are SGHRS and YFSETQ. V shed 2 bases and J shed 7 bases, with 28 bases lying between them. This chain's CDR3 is CASSLNRMGGAYVLNEQFF. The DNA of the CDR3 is TGCGCCAGCAGCTTAAATCGTATGGGGGGCGCGTATGTTTTGAATGAGCAGTTCTTC.

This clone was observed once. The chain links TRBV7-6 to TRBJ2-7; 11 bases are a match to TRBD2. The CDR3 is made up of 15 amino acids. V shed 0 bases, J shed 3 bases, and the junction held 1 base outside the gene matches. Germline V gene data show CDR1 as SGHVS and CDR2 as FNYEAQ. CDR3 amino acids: CASSLASGRDYEQYF. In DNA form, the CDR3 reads TGTGCCAGCAGCTTAGCTAGCGGGAGGGACTACGAGCAGTACTTC. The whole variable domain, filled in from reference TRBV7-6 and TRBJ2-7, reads GAGVSQSPRYKVTKRGQDVALRCDPISGHVSLYWYRQALGQGPEFLTYFNYEAQQDKSGLPNDRFSAERPEGSISTLTIQRTEQRDSAMYRCASSLASGRDYEQYFGPGTRLTVT.

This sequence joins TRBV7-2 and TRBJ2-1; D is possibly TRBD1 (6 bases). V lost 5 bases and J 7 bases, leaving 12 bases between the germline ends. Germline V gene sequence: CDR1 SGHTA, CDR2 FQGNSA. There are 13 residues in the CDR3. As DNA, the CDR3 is TGTGCCAGCAGCCCCTACAGGGCGAATGAGCAGTTCTTC. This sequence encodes CASSPYRANEQFF.